This T cell receptor beta chain was sequenced during a study of post-analysis software for immune sequencing data. The wider study: The courses of disease that were included comprised relapsing-remitting, secondary progressive and progressive-relapsing multiple sclerosis.

In regard to this clonotype: Its target is unknown.

The authors incorporated unique molecular identifiers into the TCR beta cDNA libraries. Out of 1 to 10 million T cells, a few hundred thousand cDNA molecules were generated. TCRdb used MiXCR to reprocess the PCR reads, holding one entry per CDR3 protein. There are about 810,000 distinct CDR3 sequences in the sample; 53% occur only once, and over 4% lies in the top ten. Study-wide results and limits: Controls had significantly higher normalized Chao1 diversity than multiple sclerosis patients. Strong co-clustering by F measure linked samples that shared a preparation batch.

Sequencing input: blood. This sequence originates from a girl under 18 with multiple sclerosis.

The CDR3, as DNA: TGCGCCAGCAGCTTGAGTAGGCCAGGAGGGAATGAGCAGTTCTTC. Translating gives CASSLSRPGGNEQFF. The V gene is TRBV5-1, the J gene TRBJ2-1; tentatively, D is TRBD2 (6 bases). CDR3 size: 15 residues. The germline gives CDR1 SGHRS, CDR2 YFSETQ. Between the trimmed V and J ends, which lost 1 base and 7 bases, there was a span of 15 bases.